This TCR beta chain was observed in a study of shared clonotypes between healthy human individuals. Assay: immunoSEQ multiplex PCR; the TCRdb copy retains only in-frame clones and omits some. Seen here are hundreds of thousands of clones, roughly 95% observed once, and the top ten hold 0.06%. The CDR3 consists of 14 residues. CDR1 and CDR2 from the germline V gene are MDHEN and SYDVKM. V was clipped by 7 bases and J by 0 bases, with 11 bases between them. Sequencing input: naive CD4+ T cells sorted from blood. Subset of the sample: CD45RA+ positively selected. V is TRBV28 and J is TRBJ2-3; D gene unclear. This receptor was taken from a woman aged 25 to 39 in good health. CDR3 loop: CASISVRSTDTQYF. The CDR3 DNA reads TGTGCCAGCATCAGCGTCCGAAGCACAGATACGCAGTATTTT. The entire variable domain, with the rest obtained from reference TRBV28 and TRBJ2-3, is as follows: DVKVTQSSRYLVKRTGEKVFLECVQDMDHENMFWYRQDPGLGLRLIYFSYDVKMKEKGDIPEGYSVSREKKERFSLILESASTNQTSMYLCASISVRSTDTQYFGPGTRLTVL.